Listed below are T cell receptor beta chains from one sample, sequenced in a study of T cell responses to AZD1222 COVID-19 vaccine. Using immunoSEQ multiplex PCR, the repertoire was profiled, and TCRdb retains in-frame clones only, with some absent. Of fewer than 200,000 clones in the sample, about 90% were seen once. This material consisted of peripheral blood, taken on day 0 of MenACWY control vaccination. The receptors shown here come from an adult in good health. Both conserved end residues are part of each CDR3. A D gene is named only where the DNA matches it firmly. Size is omitted from some rows. Given values are once, few, many or a class for expanded clones.

d_call: TRBD2
clone_size: .
v_call: TRBV9
j_call: TRBJ2-1
cdr3_nt: TGTGCCAGCAGCGTAGCTGGACTAGCGGGAGACAGGAGTTCCTACAATGAGCAGTTCTTC
cdr3_aa: CASSVAGLAGDRSSYNEQFF

d_call: .
clone_size: .
v_call: TRBV27
j_call: TRBJ2-7
cdr3_nt: TGTGCCAGCAGCTCTGGGTACGAGCAGTACTTC
cdr3_aa: CASSSGYEQYF

d_call: .
clone_size: .
v_call: TRBV7-9
j_call: TRBJ1-2
cdr3_nt: TGTGCCAGCAGCGGACGAGGAGGCTACACCTTC
cdr3_aa: CASSGRGGYTF

d_call: .
clone_size: .
v_call: TRBV30
j_call: TRBJ1-4
cdr3_nt: TGTGCCTGGAGTGCCCTCGGTAGTAATGAAAAACTGTTTTTT
cdr3_aa: CAWSALGSNEKLFF

d_call: .
clone_size: .
v_call: TRBV28
j_call: TRBJ1-3
cdr3_nt: TGTGCCAGCAGTTTCGCATCCTCTGGAAACACCATATATTTT
cdr3_aa: CASSFASSGNTIYF

d_call: .
clone_size: .
v_call: TRBV6-5
j_call: TRBJ1-5
cdr3_nt: TGTGCCAGCAGTTACTCGATTGGGTCACGGCAGCCCCAGCATTTT
cdr3_aa: CASSYSIGSRQPQHF

d_call: TRBD1
clone_size: .
v_call: TRBV30
j_call: TRBJ1-3
cdr3_nt: TGTGCCTGGAGCTCGCAACAGGGGCGGGGAAACACCATATATTTT
cdr3_aa: CAWSSQQGRGNTIYF

d_call: .
clone_size: once
v_call: TRBV7-3
j_call: TRBJ2-1
cdr3_nt: TGTGCCAGCAGCCTCTCAGGATTCTCCTACAATGAGCAGTTCTTC
cdr3_aa: CASSLSGFSYNEQFF

d_call: TRBD1
clone_size: .
v_call: TRBV5-1
j_call: TRBJ2-2
cdr3_nt: TGCGCCAGCACCCAGCTACAGGGGGTCCACACCGGGGAGCTGTTTTTT
cdr3_aa: CASTQLQGVHTGELFF

d_call: .
clone_size: .
v_call: TRBV27
j_call: TRBJ2-1
cdr3_nt: TGTGCCAGCAGTTTTGGGTTTCTGGATGAGCAGTTCTTC
cdr3_aa: CASSFGFLDEQFF

d_call: TRBD1
clone_size: .
v_call: TRBV6-5
j_call: TRBJ1-6
cdr3_nt: TGTGCCAGCAGTTGGGGAACAGGGGTGGGTTCACCCCTCCACTTT
cdr3_aa: CASSWGTGVGSPLHF

d_call: .
clone_size: .
v_call: TRBV6-6
j_call: TRBJ1-2
cdr3_nt: TGTGCCAGCAGTTCTCCGAGAGGGACTAGGATTGGCTACACCTTC
cdr3_aa: CASSSPRGTRIGYTF

d_call: TRBD1
clone_size: .
v_call: TRBV2
j_call: TRBJ2-7
cdr3_nt: TGTGCCAGCAGTGGCCCGGAGAGGGGACAGGAGTACTTC
cdr3_aa: CASSGPERGQEYF

d_call: .
clone_size: .
v_call: TRBV20-1
j_call: TRBJ2-5
cdr3_nt: TGCAGTGCTAGTCCCGGGACCTTACAAGAGACCCAGTACTTC
cdr3_aa: CSASPGTLQETQYF

d_call: .
clone_size: .
v_call: TRBV5-5
j_call: TRBJ1-1
cdr3_nt: TGTGCCAGCAGCCAGAGGGGTGCAGGACGGAACACTGAAGCTTTCTTT
cdr3_aa: CASSQRGAGRNTEAFF

d_call: TRBD1
clone_size: .
v_call: TRBV27
j_call: TRBJ2-2
cdr3_nt: TGTGCCAGCCGGAATCCCGGGACAGGGAGGACCGGGGAGCTGTTTTTT
cdr3_aa: CASRNPGTGRTGELFF

d_call: .
clone_size: .
v_call: TRBV6-5
j_call: TRBJ1-1
cdr3_nt: TGTGCCAGCAGTTACCTAGGGGCGGGAAGCACTGAAGCTTTCTTT
cdr3_aa: CASSYLGAGSTEAFF

d_call: .
clone_size: .
v_call: TRBV12-3/TRBV12-4
j_call: TRBJ2-7
cdr3_nt: TGTGCCAGCAGTTTGGGCTTCGAGCAGTACTTC
cdr3_aa: CASSLGFEQYF

d_call: TRBD1
clone_size: .
v_call: TRBV30
j_call: TRBJ1-2
cdr3_nt: TGTGCCTGGAGTGTCGGTGGGACAGGTCTTCTTAGTCGCTACACCTTC
cdr3_aa: CAWSVGGTGLLSRYTF

d_call: TRBD1
clone_size: .
v_call: TRBV9
j_call: TRBJ2-7
cdr3_nt: TGTGCCAGCAGCCCCGGGACAGGGGGCCTCTCCTACGAGCAGTACTTC
cdr3_aa: CASSPGTGGLSYEQYF

d_call: TRBD1
clone_size: .
v_call: TRBV19
j_call: TRBJ2-2
cdr3_nt: TGTGCCAGTAGCAGACAGGGGCCGAACACCGGGGAGCTGTTTTTT
cdr3_aa: CASSRQGPNTGELFF

d_call: .
clone_size: few
v_call: TRBV6-2/TRBV6-3
j_call: TRBJ2-7
cdr3_nt: TGTGCCAGCAGTTACACTGTCTCCTACGAGCAGTACTTC
cdr3_aa: CASSYTVSYEQYF

d_call: TRBD2
clone_size: .
v_call: TRBV9
j_call: TRBJ2-2
cdr3_nt: TGTGCCAGCAGCGCCCAACTAGCGGAGCCCGGGGAGCTGTTTTTT
cdr3_aa: CASSAQLAEPGELFF

d_call: .
clone_size: .
v_call: TRBV29-1
j_call: TRBJ1-2
cdr3_nt: TGCAGCGTTGAAGATCGCAGGGAGAATGGCTACACCTTC
cdr3_aa: CSVEDRRENGYTF

d_call: .
clone_size: .
v_call: TRBV7-9
j_call: TRBJ1-2
cdr3_nt: TGTGCCAGCAGCTTAGGATCCAGGCTGGATGGCTACACCTTC
cdr3_aa: CASSLGSRLDGYTF

d_call: TRBD1
clone_size: .
v_call: TRBV7-2
j_call: TRBJ2-7
cdr3_nt: TGTGCCAGCAGCGAATACCCAACAGGGGCCGAGCAGTACTTC
cdr3_aa: CASSEYPTGAEQYF

d_call: .
clone_size: .
v_call: TRBV30
j_call: TRBJ1-1
cdr3_nt: TGTGCCTGGAGTGTAGGTCAAGCGGCTTTCTTT
cdr3_aa: CAWSVGQAAFF

d_call: .
clone_size: .
v_call: TRBV5-1
j_call: TRBJ1-2
cdr3_nt: TGCGCCAGCAGCTTGGGCGACAACGTCAGGGGCTATGGCTACACCTTC
cdr3_aa: CASSLGDNVRGYGYTF

d_call: TRBD2
clone_size: .
v_call: TRBV6-1
j_call: TRBJ2-7
cdr3_nt: TGTGCCAGCAGTAACTTGAGGGGAGGGGCCTACGAGCAGTACTTC
cdr3_aa: CASSNLRGGAYEQYF

d_call: .
clone_size: .
v_call: TRBV7-9
j_call: TRBJ1-1
cdr3_nt: TGTGCCAGCAGCCCGCACATTTTTACAGGGACCACTGAAGCTTTCTTT
cdr3_aa: CASSPHIFTGTTEAFF

d_call: TRBD2
clone_size: .
v_call: TRBV5-1
j_call: TRBJ2-2
cdr3_nt: TGCGCCAGCAGCAAGCGGACTAGCGGGAGAAGCAGGAACGGGGAGCTGTTTTTT
cdr3_aa: CASSKRTSGRSRNGELFF

d_call: .
clone_size: .
v_call: TRBV19
j_call: TRBJ1-5
cdr3_nt: TGTGCCAGTAGTATGAGGGGGCAGCCCCAGCATTTT
cdr3_aa: CASSMRGQPQHF

d_call: .
clone_size: .
v_call: TRBV7-8
j_call: TRBJ2-2
cdr3_nt: TGTGCCAGCAGCTTAGCGTTTAGCGAGAGCACCGGGGAGCTGTTTTTT
cdr3_aa: CASSLAFSESTGELFF

d_call: .
clone_size: .
v_call: TRBV19
j_call: TRBJ2-3
cdr3_nt: TGTGCCAGTAGTTCGGGACGGACAGATACGCAGTATTTT
cdr3_aa: CASSSGRTDTQYF

d_call: .
clone_size: .
v_call: TRBV5-1
j_call: TRBJ2-7
cdr3_nt: TGCGCCAGCAGCCATGGCCCCCACGAGCAGTACTTC
cdr3_aa: CASSHGPHEQYF

d_call: .
clone_size: .
v_call: TRBV18
j_call: TRBJ2-5
cdr3_nt: TGTGCCAGCTCACCACCGGTGACACCGTACCAAGAGACCCAGTACTTC
cdr3_aa: CASSPPVTPYQETQYF

d_call: .
clone_size: .
v_call: TRBV29-1
j_call: TRBJ2-6
cdr3_nt: TGCAGCGTATTCGGCCTTGGGGCCAACGTCCTGACTTTC
cdr3_aa: CSVFGLGANVLTF

d_call: .
clone_size: .
v_call: TRBV24-1
j_call: TRBJ2-3
cdr3_nt: TGTGCCACCAGTGGTGTTTTGGCAGGGGCCACAGATACGCAGTATTTT
cdr3_aa: CATSGVLAGATDTQYF

d_call: .
clone_size: .
v_call: TRBV3-1/TRBV3-2
j_call: TRBJ1-3
cdr3_nt: TGTGCCAGCAGCCAACTACCGAGCTCTGGAAACACCATATATTTT
cdr3_aa: CASSQLPSSGNTIYF

d_call: .
clone_size: .
v_call: TRBV19
j_call: TRBJ1-1
cdr3_nt: TGTGCCAGTAGTCCCGGAGGGGGGAGCAGGGGTGAAGCTTTCTTT
cdr3_aa: CASSPGGGSRGEAFF

d_call: .
clone_size: .
v_call: TRBV5-6
j_call: TRBJ1-5
cdr3_nt: TGTGCCAGCAGCTTGGCTGGCAACAATCAGCCCCAGCATTTT
cdr3_aa: CASSLAGNNQPQHF

d_call: .
clone_size: .
v_call: TRBV5-5
j_call: TRBJ1-4
cdr3_nt: TGTGCCAGCAGCTTGGGACTGCTCCCTAATGAAAAACTGTTTTTT
cdr3_aa: CASSLGLLPNEKLFF

d_call: TRBD1
clone_size: .
v_call: TRBV6-5
j_call: TRBJ2-1
cdr3_nt: TGTGCCAGCAGTCCGGGACAGGGGGCTGCGCAGTTCTTC
cdr3_aa: CASSPGQGAAQFF

d_call: TRBD1
clone_size: .
v_call: TRBV19
j_call: TRBJ2-1
cdr3_nt: TGTGCCAGTAGTCAGGGACAGGGAGGAGGAGGAGAGCAGTTCTTC
cdr3_aa: CASSQGQGGGGEQFF

d_call: .
clone_size: .
v_call: TRBV12-3/TRBV12-4
j_call: TRBJ1-1
cdr3_nt: TGTGCCAGCAGTTTACGCAGGGAAGTTGAAGCTTTCTTT
cdr3_aa: CASSLRREVEAFF

d_call: TRBD1
clone_size: .
v_call: TRBV6-5
j_call: TRBJ2-7
cdr3_nt: TGTGCCAGCAGGATTACCGGGACAGGGGTCCACGAGCAGTACTTC
cdr3_aa: CASRITGTGVHEQYF

d_call: .
clone_size: .
v_call: TRBV14
j_call: TRBJ1-3
cdr3_nt: TGTGCCAGCAGCCCCGGGCCCATCTCTGGAAACACCATATATTTT
cdr3_aa: CASSPGPISGNTIYF

d_call: TRBD1
clone_size: .
v_call: TRBV2
j_call: TRBJ1-2
cdr3_nt: TGTGCCAGCAGTGAAGCCGGGACAGGGAGTTGGGGCTACACCTTC
cdr3_aa: CASSEAGTGSWGYTF

d_call: TRBD2
clone_size: once
v_call: TRBV5-1
j_call: TRBJ2-1
cdr3_nt: TGCGCCAGCAGCTTGCGGGCTAGCGGGACTCCCCAGGGGCAGTTCTTC
cdr3_aa: CASSLRASGTPQGQFF

d_call: .
clone_size: .
v_call: TRBV5-1
j_call: TRBJ1-1
cdr3_nt: TGCGCCAGCAGCTTGGGCCGGAACACTGAAGCTTTCTTT
cdr3_aa: CASSLGRNTEAFF

d_call: .
clone_size: .
v_call: TRBV28
j_call: TRBJ1-5
cdr3_nt: TGTGCCAGCAGCCACGGGGGTAACCCCAATCAGCCCCAGCATTTT
cdr3_aa: CASSHGGNPNQPQHF

d_call: .
clone_size: few
v_call: TRBV2
j_call: TRBJ1-2
cdr3_nt: TGTGCCAACTATTTTTACAGGGTTGGAGGGGCGTCTGGCTACACCTTC
cdr3_aa: CANYFYRVGGASGYTF

d_call: .
clone_size: .
v_call: TRBV27
j_call: TRBJ1-1
cdr3_nt: TGTGCCAGCAGTCCATACAGGCCCATGAACACTGAAGCTTTCTTT
cdr3_aa: CASSPYRPMNTEAFF

d_call: .
clone_size: .
v_call: TRBV24-1
j_call: TRBJ1-1
cdr3_nt: TGTGCCACCAGTGATGCCACCCCGGGACACCTTAACACTGAAGCTTTCTTT
cdr3_aa: CATSDATPGHLNTEAFF

d_call: .
clone_size: .
v_call: TRBV11-2
j_call: TRBJ1-1
cdr3_nt: TGTGCCAGCAGCTCGCTTACAGGGTCGAACACTGAAGCTTTCTTT
cdr3_aa: CASSSLTGSNTEAFF

d_call: TRBD1
clone_size: .
v_call: TRBV18
j_call: TRBJ2-2
cdr3_nt: TGTGCCAGCTCACCCCGACAGGGGATGAACACCGGGGAGCTGTTTTTT
cdr3_aa: CASSPRQGMNTGELFF

d_call: .
clone_size: .
v_call: TRBV6-5
j_call: TRBJ1-4
cdr3_nt: TGTGCCAGCAGTCCCTCCGGGGAAAATGAAAAACTGTTTTTT
cdr3_aa: CASSPSGENEKLFF

d_call: TRBD1
clone_size: .
v_call: TRBV5-1
j_call: TRBJ1-6
cdr3_nt: TGCGCCAGCAGCCGAGGGACAGGGGGGAATTCACCCCTCCACTTT
cdr3_aa: CASSRGTGGNSPLHF

d_call: TRBD2
clone_size: .
v_call: TRBV9
j_call: TRBJ2-1
cdr3_nt: TGTGCCAGCAGCTCGGGGACTAGCGGTAACTACAATGAGCAGTTCTTC
cdr3_aa: CASSSGTSGNYNEQFF

d_call: .
clone_size: .
v_call: TRBV21-1
j_call: TRBJ1-5
cdr3_nt: TGTGCCAGCAGCCGGGAGCCCCAGCATTTT
cdr3_aa: CASSREPQHF